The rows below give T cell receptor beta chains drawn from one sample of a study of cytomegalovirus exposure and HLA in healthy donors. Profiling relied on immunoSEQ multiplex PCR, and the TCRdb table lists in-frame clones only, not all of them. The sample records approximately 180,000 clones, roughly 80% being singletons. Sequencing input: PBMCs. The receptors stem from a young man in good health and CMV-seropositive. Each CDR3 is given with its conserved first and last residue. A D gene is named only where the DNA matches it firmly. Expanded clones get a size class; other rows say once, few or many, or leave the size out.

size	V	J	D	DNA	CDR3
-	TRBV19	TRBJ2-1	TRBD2	TGTGCCAGTAGCCCCCCGACAGGGACTAGCCGATACAATGAGCAGTTCTTC	CASSPPTGTSRYNEQFF
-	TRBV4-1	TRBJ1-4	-	TGCGCCAGCAGCCAAGAGGGGCAGGGTTATGAAAAACTGTTTTTT	CASSQEGQGYEKLFF
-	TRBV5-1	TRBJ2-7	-	TGCGCCAGCAGCTCCGTTCTAACCTACGAGCAGTACTTC	CASSSVLTYEQYF
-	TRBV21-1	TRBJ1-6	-	TGTGCCAGCAGCACGAGTCAGGGAGGCAATTCACCCCTCCACTTT	CASSTSQGGNSPLHF
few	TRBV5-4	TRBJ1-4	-	TGTGCCAGCAGCTTGGCCGGAGGGATCGCGGGAAGGGAAAAACTGTTTTTT	CASSLAGGIAGREKLFF
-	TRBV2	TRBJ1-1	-	TGTGCCAGCAGTATTAGTGAAGAAGCTTTCTTT	CASSISEEAFF
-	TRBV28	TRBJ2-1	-	TGTGCCAGCAGTCCCCCGACCCTGACGGGCAATGAGCAGTTCTTC	CASSPPTLTGNEQFF
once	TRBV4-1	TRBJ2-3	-	TGCGCCAGCAGCCAAGATCCGGGGGACGATACGCAGTATTTT	CASSQDPGDDTQYF
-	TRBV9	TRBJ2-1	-	TGTGCCAGCAGCGTAGAGCTCCCGAGGTCCCCCTACAATGAGCAGTTCTTC	CASSVELPRSPYNEQFF
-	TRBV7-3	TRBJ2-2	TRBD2	TGTGCCAGCAGCCGACGGACTAGCGGGAGTCCCGGGGAGCTGTTTTTT	CASSRRTSGSPGELFF
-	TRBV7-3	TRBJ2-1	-	TGTGCCAGCAGCTCCCAGGGTCGCAATGAACAGTTCTTC	CASSSQGRNEQFF
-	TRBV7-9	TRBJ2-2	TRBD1	TGTGCCAGCAGCTTAGATAGGGGGCGGAGGCCGAACACCGGGGAGCTGTTTTTT	CASSLDRGRRPNTGELFF
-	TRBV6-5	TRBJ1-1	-	TGTGCCAGCCAGCGGCAGCGGGACACTGAAGCTTTCTTT	CASQRQRDTEAFF
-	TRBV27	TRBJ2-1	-	TGTGCCAGCAGATTGGCTCAGGGCTCCTACAATGAGCAGTTCTTC	CASRLAQGSYNEQFF
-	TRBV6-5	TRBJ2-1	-	TGTGCCAGCAGTCTCTACAATGAGCAGTTCTTC	CASSLYNEQFF
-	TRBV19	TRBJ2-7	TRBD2	TGTGCCAGTAGTGACGGGACTAGCGGTTTCCTCTACGAGCAGTACTTC	CASSDGTSGFLYEQYF
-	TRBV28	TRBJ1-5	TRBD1	TGTGCCAGCAGTTGGGGGACAGGGAGGCGTAGGCCCCAGCATTTT	CASSWGTGRRRPQHF
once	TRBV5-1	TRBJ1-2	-	TGCGCCAGCAGCTTGGGGACAAATGACTATGGCTACACCTTC	CASSLGTNDYGYTF